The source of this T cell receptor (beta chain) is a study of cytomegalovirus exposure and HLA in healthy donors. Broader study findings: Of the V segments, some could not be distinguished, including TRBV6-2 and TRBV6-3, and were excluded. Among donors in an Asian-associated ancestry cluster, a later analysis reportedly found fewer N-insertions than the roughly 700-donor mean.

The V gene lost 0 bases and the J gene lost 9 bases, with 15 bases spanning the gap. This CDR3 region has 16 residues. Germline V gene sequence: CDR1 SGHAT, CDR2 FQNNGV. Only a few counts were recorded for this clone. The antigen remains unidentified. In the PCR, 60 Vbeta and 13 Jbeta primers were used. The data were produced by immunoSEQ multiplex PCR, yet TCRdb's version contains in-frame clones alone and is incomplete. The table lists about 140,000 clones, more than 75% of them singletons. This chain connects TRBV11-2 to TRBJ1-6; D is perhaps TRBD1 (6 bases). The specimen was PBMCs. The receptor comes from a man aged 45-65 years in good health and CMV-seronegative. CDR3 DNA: TGTGCCAGCAGCTTAGATAAACAGGGTGCGAGTTCACCCCTCCACTTT. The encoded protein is CASSLDKQGASSPLHF.